This T cell receptor (beta chain) emerged from a study of blood T cells in healthy people across ages. A J-beta primer mix and a sample-barcoded 5' primer were used in a second PCR of roughly 6 to 12 cycles. Using its own MiXCR run on the 5' RACE reads, TCRdb lists one record per CDR3 protein. The table includes 600,000 to 1,000,000 distinct CDR3 sequences, roughly 50% detected once. The length of the CDR3 is 15 residues. Germline-derived CDR1 and CDR2 are SGHAT and FQNNGV. V was pared by 1 base and J by 4 bases, with 14 bases between. The sequenced sample consisted of blood. The TCR comes from a man under 40 in good health. The chain couples TRBV11-2 to TRBJ2-7; D is unresolved. Written as DNA, the CDR3 is TGTGCCAGCAGCTTAGTTCTAGGGATCATATACGAGCAGTACTTC. Translated: CASSLVLGIIYEQYF.